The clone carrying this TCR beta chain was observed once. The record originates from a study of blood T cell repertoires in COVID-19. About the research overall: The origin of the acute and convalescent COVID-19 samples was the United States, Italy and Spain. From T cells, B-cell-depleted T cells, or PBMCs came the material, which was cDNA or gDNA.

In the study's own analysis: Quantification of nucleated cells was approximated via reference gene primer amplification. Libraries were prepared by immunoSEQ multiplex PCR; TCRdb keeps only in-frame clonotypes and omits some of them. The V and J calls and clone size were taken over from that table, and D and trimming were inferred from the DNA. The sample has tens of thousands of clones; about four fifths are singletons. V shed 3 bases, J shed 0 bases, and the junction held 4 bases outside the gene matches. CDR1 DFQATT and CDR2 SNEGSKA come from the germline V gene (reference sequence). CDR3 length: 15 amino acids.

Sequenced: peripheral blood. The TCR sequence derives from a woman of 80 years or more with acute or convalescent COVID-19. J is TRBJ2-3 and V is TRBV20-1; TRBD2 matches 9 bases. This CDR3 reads CSASGLAGSTDTQYF. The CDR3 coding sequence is TGCAGTGCTAGTGGGCTAGCGGGGAGCACAGATACGCAGTATTTT.